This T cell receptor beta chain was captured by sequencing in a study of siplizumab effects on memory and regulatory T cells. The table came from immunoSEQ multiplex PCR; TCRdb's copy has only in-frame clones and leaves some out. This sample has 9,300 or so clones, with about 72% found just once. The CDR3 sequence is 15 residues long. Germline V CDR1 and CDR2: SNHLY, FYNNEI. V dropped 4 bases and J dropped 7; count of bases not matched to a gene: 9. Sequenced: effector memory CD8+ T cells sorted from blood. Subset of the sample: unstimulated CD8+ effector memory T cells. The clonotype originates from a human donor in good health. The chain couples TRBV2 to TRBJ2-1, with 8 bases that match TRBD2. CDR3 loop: CASSAGLEGFNEQFF. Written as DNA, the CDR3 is TGTGCCAGCAGTGCGGGACTAGAAGGTTTTAATGAGCAGTTCTTC.